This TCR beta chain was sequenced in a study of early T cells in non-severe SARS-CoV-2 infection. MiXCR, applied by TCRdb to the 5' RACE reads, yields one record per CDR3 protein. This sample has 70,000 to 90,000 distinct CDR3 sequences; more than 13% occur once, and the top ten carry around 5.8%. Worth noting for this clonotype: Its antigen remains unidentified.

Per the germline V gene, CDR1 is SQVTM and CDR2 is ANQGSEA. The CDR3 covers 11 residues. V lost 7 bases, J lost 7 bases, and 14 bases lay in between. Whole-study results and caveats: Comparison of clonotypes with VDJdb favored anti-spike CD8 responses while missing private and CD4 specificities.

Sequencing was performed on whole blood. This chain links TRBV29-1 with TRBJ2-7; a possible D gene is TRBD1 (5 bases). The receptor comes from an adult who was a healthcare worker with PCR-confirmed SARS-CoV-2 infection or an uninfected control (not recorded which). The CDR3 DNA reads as TGCAGCGCCGGACACGTCTTTGAGCAGTACTTC. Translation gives CSAGHVFEQYF.